This TCR beta chain was identified during a study of T cells in Graves' hyperthyroidism and ophthalmopathy. The CDR3 regions of TCR beta were amplified from RNA transcripts. HTBI primers were employed in a first-round RT-PCR of the TCR CDR3. TCRdb re-analysed the multiplex PCR reads in MiXCR, keeping a single row per CDR3 protein. Here the sample spans more than 500,000 distinct CDR3 sequences, about 17% being singletons. Diagnosis of hyperthyroidism was new in patients aged 18 to 65, and its duration was under 2 months. The sequenced material came from blood. The receptor was derived from a woman aged 25-40 years with Graves' hyperthyroidism.

CDR3 DNA: TGTGCCAGCAGATTAACAGGGGTCGAGGGCTACACCTTC. Translated: CASRLTGVEGYTF. J is TRBJ1-2 and V is TRBV6-1, with 7 positions matching TRBD1. The CDR3 is 13 residues long. Germline lookup yields CDR1 MNHNS and CDR2 SASEGT. J gave up 8 bases and V 6 bases, and 9 bases lay outside the gene matches.